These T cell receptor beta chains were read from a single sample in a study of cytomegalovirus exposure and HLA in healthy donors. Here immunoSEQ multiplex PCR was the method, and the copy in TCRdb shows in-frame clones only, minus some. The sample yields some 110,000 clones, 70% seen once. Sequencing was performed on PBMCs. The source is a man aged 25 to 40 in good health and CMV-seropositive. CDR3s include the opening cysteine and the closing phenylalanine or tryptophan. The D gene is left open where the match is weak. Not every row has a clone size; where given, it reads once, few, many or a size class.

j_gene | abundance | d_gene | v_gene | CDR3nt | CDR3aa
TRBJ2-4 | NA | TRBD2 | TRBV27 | TGTGCCACCTGGGGGGGGTCCAAAAACATTCAGTACTTC | CATWGGSKNIQYF
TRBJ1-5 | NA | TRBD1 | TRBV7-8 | TGTGCCAGCAGCTTAGTAGAACAGGGGAACCAGCCCCAGCATTTT | CASSLVEQGNQPQHF
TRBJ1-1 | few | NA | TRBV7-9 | TGTGCCAGCAGCTCGCCTTCAGGGTATGCGGGGACTGAAGCTTTCTTT | CASSSPSGYAGTEAFF
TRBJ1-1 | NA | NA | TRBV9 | TGTGCCAGCAGCGTAGGGTTCGGTACGACTGAAGCTTTCTTT | CASSVGFGTTEAFF
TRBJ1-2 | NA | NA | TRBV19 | TGTGCCAGTAGTATAATGGAGGAACCCCTCAACTATGGCTACACCTTC | CASSIMEEPLNYGYTF
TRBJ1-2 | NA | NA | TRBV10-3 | TGTGCCATCAGTGACGTGAACAACGGAGCCTCATATGGCTACACCTTC | CAISDVNNGASYGYTF
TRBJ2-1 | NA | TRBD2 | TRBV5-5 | TGTGCCAGCAGCTTGAGTGGGTCTAGCGGAGTCTCCTACAATGAGCAGTTCTTC | CASSLSGSSGVSYNEQFF
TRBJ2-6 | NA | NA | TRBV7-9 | TGTTCCAGCATCCCTAGGGGGGGAAACTCTGGGGCCAACGTCCTGACTTTC | CSSIPRGGNSGANVLTF
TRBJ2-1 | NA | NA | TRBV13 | TGTGCCAGCAGCCCCGGACTGGTTTACAATGAGCAGTTCTTC | CASSPGLVYNEQFF
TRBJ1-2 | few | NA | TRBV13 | TGTGCCAGCAGTTATAGCTTCAATGGCTACACCTTC | CASSYSFNGYTF
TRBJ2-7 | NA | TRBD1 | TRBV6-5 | TGTGCCAGCAGAATGACAGGGGGCCGCCACGAGCAGTACTTC | CASRMTGGRHEQYF
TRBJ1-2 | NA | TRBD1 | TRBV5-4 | TGTGCCAGCAGCTCCCGGACAGGGGATCCCCGAGTCTATGGCTACACCTTC | CASSSRTGDPRVYGYTF
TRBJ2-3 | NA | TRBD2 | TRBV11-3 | TGTGCCAGCGGGACTAGCCGCACAGATACGCAGTATTTT | CASGTSRTDTQYF
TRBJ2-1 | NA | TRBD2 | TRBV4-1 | TGCGCCAGCAGCCGTAGCGGGGGGGCTGGCAATGAGCAGTTCTTC | CASSRSGGAGNEQFF
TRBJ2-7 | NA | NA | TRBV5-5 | TGTGCCAGCAGCTTTGACAGGTACGAGCAGTACTTC | CASSFDRYEQYF
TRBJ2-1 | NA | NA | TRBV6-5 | TGTGCCAGCAGTCAGACAGGTTTTTCCTACAATGAGCAGTTCTTC | CASSQTGFSYNEQFF
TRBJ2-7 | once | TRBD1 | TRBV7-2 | TGTGCCAGCAGCCCACGGGACAGGGGGAGCTCCTACGAGCAGTACTTC | CASSPRDRGSSYEQYF
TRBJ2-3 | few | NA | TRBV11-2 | TGTGCCAGCAGCTTAAACGCGGGAAGCACAGATACGCAGTATTTT | CASSLNAGSTDTQYF
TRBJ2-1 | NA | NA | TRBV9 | TGTGCCAGCAGCCCTCTTCCGAGGGACAATGAGCAGTTCTTC | CASSPLPRDNEQFF
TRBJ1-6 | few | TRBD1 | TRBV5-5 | TGTGCCAGCAGCTTGGCCCGACAGGGAAGCGATTCACCCCTCCACTTT | CASSLARQGSDSPLHF
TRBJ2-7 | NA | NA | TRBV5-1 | TGCGCCAGCAGCTTGAGCGGCCGAAAAATGGGGGAGCAGTACTTC | CASSLSGRKMGEQYF
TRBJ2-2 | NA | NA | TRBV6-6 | TGTGCCAGCATGCGGAGCGGGTTGAACACCGGGGAGCTGTTTTTT | CASMRSGLNTGELFF
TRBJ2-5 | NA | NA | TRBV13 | TGTGCCAGCAGCTCACGAGACGGGAGCTTGGGGTGGGAGACCCAGTACTTC | CASSSRDGSLGWETQYF
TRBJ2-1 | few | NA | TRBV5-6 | TGTGCCAGCAGCTTAGGGACTCCACACAATGAGCAGTTCTTC | CASSLGTPHNEQFF
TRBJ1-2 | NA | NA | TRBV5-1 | TGCGCCAGCAGCTTTTCCGGGACTGCCTGGGGCTACACCTTC | CASSFSGTAWGYTF
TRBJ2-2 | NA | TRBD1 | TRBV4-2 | TGTGCCAGCACGTCGGGGACAGGGAGCACCGGGGAGCTGTTTTTT | CASTSGTGSTGELFF
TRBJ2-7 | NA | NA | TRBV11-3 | TGTGCCAGCAGCTTAGCTTCCAGCTCCTACGAGCAGTACTTC | CASSLASSSYEQYF
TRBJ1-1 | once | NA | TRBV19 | TGTGCCAGTAGTATGAGGGCGGGGTCCCCCCGGAACACTGAAGCTTTCTTT | CASSMRAGSPRNTEAFF
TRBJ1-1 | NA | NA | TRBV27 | TGTGCCAGCAGTCCCTCGGGGGGGAGCACTGAAGCTTTCTTT | CASSPSGGSTEAFF
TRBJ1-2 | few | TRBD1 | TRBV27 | TGTGCCAGCAGTCGGTACACAGGGGAAGAGGGCTACACCTTC | CASSRYTGEEGYTF
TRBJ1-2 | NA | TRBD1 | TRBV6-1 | TGTGCCAGCAGTATGACAGGGGCGCTTGACTATGGCTACACCTTC | CASSMTGALDYGYTF
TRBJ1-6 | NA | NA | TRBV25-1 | TGTGCCAGCAGTGCGCTGCGGGGCAGGGAGTATGGGTCACCCCTCCACTTT | CASSALRGREYGSPLHF
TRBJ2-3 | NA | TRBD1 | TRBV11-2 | TGTGCCAGCAGCTTAGTTGGGACAGGGGTGGATACGCAGTATTTT | CASSLVGTGVDTQYF
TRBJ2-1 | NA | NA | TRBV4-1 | TGCGCCAGCAGCCAAGTCGTGGGGAGCTCCTACAATGAGCAGTTCTTC | CASSQVVGSSYNEQFF
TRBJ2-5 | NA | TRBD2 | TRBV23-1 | TGCGCCAGCAGTCAACAAACACCGGGACTAGCGGGGGAAGAGACCCAGTACTTC | CASSQQTPGLAGEETQYF
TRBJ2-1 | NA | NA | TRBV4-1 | TGCGCCAGCAGCCAAACTCACCCTTTGACTGACAATGAGCAGTTCTTC | CASSQTHPLTDNEQFF
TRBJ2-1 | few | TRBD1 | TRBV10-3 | TGTGCCATCAGTGAGTGGACAGGGAGCTCCTACAATGAGCAGTTCTTC | CAISEWTGSSYNEQFF
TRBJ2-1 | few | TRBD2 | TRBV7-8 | TGTGCCAGCAGCTACAGGGACAGGGCTCTAGCGGGAGGGAGGAATGAGCAGTTCTTC | CASSYRDRALAGGRNEQFF
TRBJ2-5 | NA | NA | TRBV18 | TGTGCCAGCTCACCAAAGCCGCAAGCCCAGTACTTC | CASSPKPQAQYF
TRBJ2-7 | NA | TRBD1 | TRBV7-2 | TGTGCCAGCAGCTTAGATCGTGGGGACAGCTCCTACGAGCAGTACTTC | CASSLDRGDSSYEQYF